This TCR beta chain was identified during a study of blood T cells in healthy people across ages. As for the study in general: T cells yielded about one barcoded beta molecule per two cells through template switching.

The use of a sample-barcoded 5' primer and a J-beta primer mix characterized a second PCR of roughly 6 to 11 cycles. With 12 random nucleotides, a template-switch adaptor tagged each individual cDNA molecule. Using its own MiXCR run on the 5' RACE reads, TCRdb lists one record per CDR3 protein. The table includes approximately 850,000 distinct CDR3 sequences, approximately 48% detected once. The CDR3 spans 15 residues. After removal of 5 bases from V and 2 bases from J, the junction contained 5 bases not matched to a gene. The V gene's germline CDR1 is SEHNR and CDR2 FQNEAQ (reference sequence). Healthy Caucasian individuals from Russia aged about 6 to 100 were enrolled as donors. Samples each yielded at least 5 micrograms of total RNA.

This clonotype was sampled from a man aged 60-69 years in good health. Material: blood. This chain joins TRBV7-9 and TRBJ1-3; 8 positions match TRBD1. CDR3 residues: CASSVTQGAGNTIYF. In DNA, the CDR3 is TGTGCCAGCAGCGTAACACAGGGGGCTGGAAACACCATATATTTT.